One and the same sample provided the 27 T cell receptor beta chains below, sequenced in a study of beta chain features in type 1 diabetes. Their recognized antigens are unknown. cDNA synthesis used the whole RNA isolate, giving expressed TCRB sequences. Assay used: immunoSEQ multiplex PCR; TCRdb lists only in-frame clones, some missing. The sample lists 200,000 to 250,000 clones, about 14% seen once, with about 0.019% in the top ten. Study-wide findings and caveats: Moderately but significantly shorter TCRB CDR3s were found in Type 1 diabetes patients in all four CD4+ subsets.

Input material: naive CD4+ T cells from blood. All receptors come from a man under 40 with type 1 diabetes.

The chain uses TRBV6-6 and TRBJ2-1; possible D gene TRBD1, 6 bases. CDR1 is MNHNY, CDR2 SVGAGI, per germline (reference sequence). Trimming shortened V by 6 bases and J by 0 bases, and 12 bases separated the two germline ends. The CDR3 loop spans 15 amino acids. CDR3 loop: CASRVGQFSYNEQFF. In DNA form, the CDR3 reads TGTGCCAGCAGAGTCGGACAGTTCTCCTACAATGAGCAGTTCTTC.

The sample holds a few counts of this clone. The chain links TRBV11-2 to TRBJ2-3; a weak D match, TRBD1 (6 bases). V gave up 5 bases and J gave up 7 bases, with 13 bases separating them. CDR3 length: 13 residues. Per the germline V gene, CDR1 is SGHAT and CDR2 is FQNNGV. CDR3 nucleotide sequence: TGTGCCAGCAGCCCACTACAGGGCAATACGCAGTATTTT. It specifies CASSPLQGNTQYF.

In this sample, this clone turned up a few times. The chain couples TRBV25-1 to TRBJ2-3; 12 bases match TRBD2. Germline V lookup: CDR1 MGHDK, CDR2 SYGVNS. The CDR3 is 18 residues long. J gave up 4 bases and V 1 base, and 9 bases lay outside the gene matches. Here the CDR3 reads CASSESASGGADADTQYF. CDR3 in DNA: TGTGCCAGCAGTGAATCGGCTAGCGGGGGGGCCGACGCAGATACGCAGTATTTT.

This clone was counted a few times. This chain uses TRBV5-1 with TRBJ1-1; D gene ambiguous. The CDR3 is 13 residues long. V dropped 5 bases and J dropped 0 bases, with 8 bases sitting between them. Germline CDR1 SGHRS, CDR2 YFSETQ. CDR3: CASRAEMNTEAFF. CDR3 coding DNA: TGCGCCAGCAGAGCGGAGATGAACACTGAAGCTTTCTTT.

This clone was observed a handful of times. The V and J genes are TRBV9 and TRBJ2-7; 7 positions agree with TRBD1. The V gene's germline CDR1 is SGDLS and CDR2 YYNGEE. V lost 0 bases to trimming and J lost 1 base; unmatched junction nucleotides: 4. The CDR3 extends over 15 amino acids. The CDR3 region has the DNA TGTGCCAGCAGCGTAGAAGGGGGCAATTCCTACGAGCAGTACTTC. It yields the protein CASSVEGGNSYEQYF.

This clone was seen just once. Other DNA sequences in this specimen translate into the identical CDR3. The V call is TRBV2, the J call TRBJ2-5; 8 bases map to TRBD2. Germline V gene sequence: CDR1 SNHLY, CDR2 FYNNEI. This CDR3 has 12 residues. The trim removed 8 bases at V and 4 bases at J, leaving 3 bases unmatched. The CDR3 sequence: CASREGGETQYF. DNA for the CDR3: TGTGCCAGCCGGGAGGGCGGAGAGACCCAGTACTTC.

The chain carries TRBV5-1 and TRBJ2-7, with 7 bases identical to TRBD2. CDR1 is SGHRS and CDR2 is YFSETQ in the germline V gene. The CDR3 extends over 12 amino acids. Unmatched junction bases numbered 4, after V lost 4 bases and J lost 6 bases. The CDR3 DNA follows: TGCGCCAGCAGCCGGGACTACGCCGAGCAGTACTTC. Residues: CASSRDYAEQYF.

This clone was seen only a few times. The rearrangement links TRBV18 to TRBJ1-6, with 8 bases that match TRBD1. From germline, CDR1 is KGHSH and CDR2 LQKENI. Trimming at V came to 3 bases and at J to 7 bases, leaving 5 bases not matched to a gene. The length of the CDR3 is 15 residues. CDR3 region: CASSPDRVGNSPLHF. The CDR3 coding sequence is TGTGCCAGCTCACCGGACAGGGTAGGAAATTCACCCCTCCACTTT.

For the CDR3, the DNA is TGCGCCAGCAGCCCAAACAGGGGAAGGGAGTACAATGAGCAGTTCTTC. Residues: CASSPNRGREYNEQFF. The chain employs TRBV5-1 and TRBJ2-1, with 7 bases aligning to TRBD1. Germline CDR1 reads SGHRS; CDR2 reads YFSETQ. CDR3 size: 16 residues. Trimming removed 4 bases from V and 4 bases from J; junction bases left unmatched: 11.

This clone appeared many times. The V call is TRBV29-1, the J call TRBJ2-1, with 10 bases lining up with TRBD1. The germline V gene encodes CDR1 SQVTM and CDR2 ANQGSEA. V trimming: 7 bases; J trimming: 14 bases; junction bases outside the gene matches: 8. The CDR3 runs 11 residues. CDR3 in amino acids: CSASGTGDKFF. As DNA, the CDR3 is TGCAGCGCTTCCGGGACAGGGGACAAGTTCTTC.

This clone was observed a handful of times. J is TRBJ2-7 and V is TRBV2; no clear D gene. The CDR3 covers 11 residues. Trimming removed 8 bases at V and 3 bases at J, with 8 bases between. The germline gives CDR1 SNHLY, CDR2 FYNNEI. The CDR3 sequence: CASANIYEQYF. Written as DNA, the CDR3 is TGTGCCAGCGCAAACATCTACGAGCAGTACTTC.

This rearrangement joins TRBV7-8 to TRBJ1-2; weak D call: TRBD1 (6 bases). Germline V CDR1 and CDR2: SGHVS, FQNEAQ. V lost 3 bases to trimming and J lost 10 bases, with 18 bases between them. CDR3 length: 14 residues. CDR3 sequence: CASSLGRGYGDYTF. CDR3 nucleotides: TGTGCCAGCAGCTTGGGCAGGGGTTATGGTGACTACACCTTC. Drawing the rest from reference TRBV7-8 and TRBJ1-2, the complete variable domain is GAGVSQSPRYKVAKRGQDVALRCDPISGHVSLFWYQQALGQGPEFLTYFQNEAQLDKSGLPSDRFFAERPEGSVSTLKIQRTQQEDSAVYLCASSLGRGYGDYTFGSGTRLTVV.

The gene calls are TRBV4-1 and TRBJ1-5; D possibly corresponds to TRBD1 (5 bases). Looked up from germline, CDR1 is MGHRA and CDR2 is YSYEKL. The CDR3 extends over 17 amino acids. Trimming shortened V by 5 bases and J by 11 bases, and 28 bases separated the two germline ends. The CDR3 sequence is CASSAGPLRGKWGAQHF. CDR3 coding DNA: TGCGCCAGCAGCGCGGGACCGCTGAGAGGTAAATGGGGAGCCCAGCATTTT.

This sequence joins TRBV6-1 and TRBJ2-6; tentatively, D is TRBD2 (6 bases). Trimming took off 7 bases at V and 6 bases at J, with 13 bases between the two ends. The germline V gene encodes CDR1 MNHNS and CDR2 SASEGT. The CDR3 extends over 14 amino acids. CDR3 loop: CASTLGGPANVLTF. DNA for the CDR3: TGTGCCAGCACTCTGGGGGGTCCGGCCAACGTCCTGACTTTC.

The chain carries TRBV5-1 and TRBJ2-3; 13 bases agree with TRBD2. Germline V CDR1 and CDR2: SGHRS, YFSETQ. The V gene end was trimmed by 4 bases and the J gene end by 4 bases; junction bases not matched to a gene: 3. This CDR3 spans 15 amino acids. The CDR3 is CASSVGLAGPDTQYF. CDR3 DNA sequence: TGCGCCAGCAGCGTGGGACTAGCGGGACCAGATACGCAGTATTTT.

This clone was seen only a few times. The chain links TRBV7-9 to TRBJ2-3; the D gene is possibly TRBD1 (6 bases). Between the trimmed V and J ends, which lost 2 bases and 2 bases, there was a span of 8 bases. The CDR3 runs to 14 residues. CDR1 is SEHNR and CDR2 is FQNEAQ in the germline V gene (reference sequence). CDR3 residues: CASSLRQDTDTQYF. The CDR3 DNA is TGTGCCAGCAGCTTACGACAGGACACAGATACGCAGTATTTT.

This clone was counted between two and nine times. This sequence joins TRBV27 and TRBJ2-4; D might be TRBD1 (5 bases). Germline CDR1 is MNHEY and CDR2 is SMNVEV (reference sequence). This CDR3 has 16 residues. Trimming shortened V by 3 bases and J by 0 bases, and 12 bases separated the two germline ends. CDR3 loop: CASSFGAGLAKNIQYF. As DNA, the CDR3 is TGTGCCAGCAGTTTTGGGGCCGGCCTAGCCAAAAACATTCAGTACTTC.

The V gene is TRBV29-1, the J gene TRBJ2-7; D is possibly TRBD2 (5 bases). Deletions cut 4 bases from V and 3 bases from J, with 13 bases between. Germline assignment: CDR1 SQVTM and CDR2 ANQGSEA. The CDR3 has 13 amino acids. This chain's CDR3 is CSVGRGVGYEQYF. The DNA of the CDR3 is TGCAGCGTTGGTCGGGGAGTCGGCTACGAGCAGTACTTC.

V gene TRBV6-5 combines with J gene TRBJ1-6; TRBD1 is a possible D gene (6 bases). This CDR3 region has 14 residues. Germline CDR1 and CDR2: MNHEY and SVGAGI. V lost 7 bases and J 10 bases, leaving 17 bases between the germline ends. CDR3 region: CASTRGAGESPLHF. The CDR3 bases are TGTGCCAGCACCCGGGGGGCAGGAGAATCACCCCTCCACTTT.

The chain carries TRBV6-1 and TRBJ1-1, with 7 bases aligning to TRBD1. CDR3 length: 15 amino acids. V was clipped by 7 bases and J by 0 bases; unmatched bases: 8. Germline CDR1 reads MNHNS; CDR2 reads SASEGT. CDR3 DNA: TGTGCCAGCACCCCAGGGACAGCAATGAACACTGAAGCTTTCTTT. Translated: CASTPGTAMNTEAFF.

V is TRBV5-1 and J is TRBJ2-3; TRBD2 matches at 10 bases. V lost 0 bases and J lost 3; bases outside the gene matches: 7. CDR1 and CDR2 (germline): SGHRS, YFSETQ. The CDR3 extends over 17 amino acids. CDR3 amino acids: CASSLALAGDGTDTQYF. The CDR3 bases are TGCGCCAGCAGCTTGGCCCTAGCGGGGGATGGGACAGATACGCAGTATTTT.

This chain links TRBV6-5 with TRBJ1-1; 8 bases are shared with TRBD1. This CDR3 has 15 residues. CDR1 and CDR2 from the germline V gene are MNHEY and SVGAGI. The V and J ends lost 10 bases and 4 bases, in that order; junction bases with no gene match: 14. The CDR3 DNA reads as TGTGCCATTCATAAGGCGGGACAGGACCTCACTGAAGCTTTCTTT. This gives the protein CAIHKAGQDLTEAFF.

This clone was observed a handful of times. The chain recombines TRBV29-1 with TRBJ2-2; TRBD2 matches 8 bases. With 4 bases clipped from V and 6 bases from J, the junction kept 10 bases outside the gene matches. The germline V gene encodes CDR1 SQVTM and CDR2 ANQGSEA. The CDR3 extends over 15 amino acids. The CDR3 nucleotides read TGCAGCGTTGCGCGTGACAGGCGGGGGGCCGGGGAGCTGTTTTTT. It translates to CSVARDRRGAGELFF.

This chain joins TRBV2 and TRBJ2-1; TRBD1 agrees at 7 bases. V lost 11 bases to trimming and J lost 4 bases; unmatched junction nucleotides: 11. Per the germline V gene, CDR1 is SNHLY and CDR2 is FYNNEI. CDR3 length: 14 amino acids. The CDR3 sequence is CAGRTGGVYNEQFF. The CDR3, as DNA: TGTGCCGGCCGGACAGGTGGGGTTTACAATGAGCAGTTCTTC.

This clone was counted between two and nine times. V usage is TRBV30 and J usage is TRBJ2-7; perhaps TRBD1 as D (6 bases). With 1 base removed from V and 5 bases from J, the gap between germline ends came to 9 bases. The CDR3 loop spans 12 amino acids. Germline V gives CDR1 GTSNPN, CDR2 SVGIG (reference sequence). CDR3 in DNA: TGTGCCTGGAGTGCACAGGGCCACGAGCAGTACTTC. Translating gives CAWSAQGHEQYF.

The chain recombines TRBV10-3 with TRBJ2-1; 7 positions match TRBD1. Germline V lookup: CDR1 ENHRY, CDR2 SYGVKD. The CDR3 runs 14 residues. With 7 bases clipped from V and 2 bases from J, the junction kept 5 bases outside the gene matches. The CDR3 DNA follows: TGTGCCATCAACCCGGGACAGCCCTACAATGAGCAGTTCTTC. Translated, it gives CAINPGQPYNEQFF.

This chain uses TRBV5-1 with TRBJ1-4; TRBD1 might be the D (5 bases). V lost 6 bases and J 3 bases, leaving 9 bases between the germline ends. Germline CDR1 and CDR2: SGHRS and YFSETQ. The length of the CDR3 is 13 residues. CDR3 DNA: TGCGCCAGCAAAGCAGGGTCTAATGAAAAACTGTTTTTT. Its translation is CASKAGSNEKLFF.